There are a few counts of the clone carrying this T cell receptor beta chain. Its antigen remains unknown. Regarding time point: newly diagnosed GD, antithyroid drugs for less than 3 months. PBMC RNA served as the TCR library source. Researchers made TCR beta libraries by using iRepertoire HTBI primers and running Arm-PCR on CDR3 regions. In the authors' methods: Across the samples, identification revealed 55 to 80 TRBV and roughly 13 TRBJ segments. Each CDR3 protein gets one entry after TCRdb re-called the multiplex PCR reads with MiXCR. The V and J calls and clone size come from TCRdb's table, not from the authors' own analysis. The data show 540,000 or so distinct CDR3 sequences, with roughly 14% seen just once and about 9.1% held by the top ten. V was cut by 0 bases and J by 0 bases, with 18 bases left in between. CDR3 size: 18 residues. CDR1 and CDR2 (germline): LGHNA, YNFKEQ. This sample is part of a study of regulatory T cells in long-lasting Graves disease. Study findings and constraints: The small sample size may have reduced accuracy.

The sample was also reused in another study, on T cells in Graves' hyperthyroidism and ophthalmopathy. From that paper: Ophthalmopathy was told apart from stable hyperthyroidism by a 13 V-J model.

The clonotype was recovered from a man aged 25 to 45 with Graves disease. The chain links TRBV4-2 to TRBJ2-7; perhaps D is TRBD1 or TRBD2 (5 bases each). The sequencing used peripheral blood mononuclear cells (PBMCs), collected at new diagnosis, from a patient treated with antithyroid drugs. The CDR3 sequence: CASSQESGRGPSSYEQYF. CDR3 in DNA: TGTGCCAGCAGCCAAGAGTCGGGAAGGGGCCCCAGCTCCTACGAGCAGTACTTC.